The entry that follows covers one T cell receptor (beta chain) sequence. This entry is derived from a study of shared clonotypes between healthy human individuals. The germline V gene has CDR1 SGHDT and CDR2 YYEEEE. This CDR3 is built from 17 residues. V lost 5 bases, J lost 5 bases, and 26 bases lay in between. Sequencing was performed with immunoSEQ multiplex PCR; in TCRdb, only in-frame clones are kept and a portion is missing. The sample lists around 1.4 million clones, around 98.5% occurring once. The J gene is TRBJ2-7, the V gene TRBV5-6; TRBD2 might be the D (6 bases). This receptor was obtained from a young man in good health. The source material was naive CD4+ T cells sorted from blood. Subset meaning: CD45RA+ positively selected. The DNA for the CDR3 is TGTGCCAGCAGAACTCCGGGACTGAAGGATGTCTACCACGAGCAGTACTTC. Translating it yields CASRTPGLKDVYHEQYF.